This T cell receptor beta chain appears in the sequencing data of a study of T cells in localized non-small cell lung cancer. Worth noting for this clone: Its antigen is undetermined.

Germline values: CDR1 MNHNY, CDR2 SVGAGI (reference sequence). The V end lost 5 bases, the J end lost 7 bases, and 20 bases lay between the germline ends. This CDR3 contains 15 residues. Regarding the study as a whole: A higher density of T cells in blood coincided with extended overall survival. The tumor had only one region sequenced, so heterogeneity remains possible. Appearing in adjacent lung were a median roughly 60 of the top 100 tumor clones.

Some clones are missing from TCRdb's copy, which holds only in-frame ones; the method was immunoSEQ multiplex PCR. Of about 48,000 clones in the sample, approximately 80% were seen once. Here the sequenced sample was peripheral blood, taken before any cancer treatment. The chain carries TRBV6-6 and TRBJ1-1, with TRBD1 as a possible D gene (6 bases). This clonotype originated in a man aged 35 to 69 with stage I squamous cell lung carcinoma. The CDR3 sequence: CASSTPRGAAFEAFF. The CDR3 DNA reads TGTGCCAGCAGTACCCCCCGGGGGGCGGCCTTTGAAGCTTTCTTT.